This is a list of T cell receptor beta chains from one sample in a study of blood T cell repertoires in COVID-19. Sequenced by immunoSEQ multiplex PCR; TCRdb stores in-frame clones only, minus some. Of 75,000 or so clones in the sample, 88% were seen once. Sequenced material: peripheral blood. These receptors were obtained from a man in his fifties with acute or convalescent COVID-19. Both conserved end residues are part of each CDR3. Each record gives: CDR3 length, V gene, clone size, J gene, D gene, CDR3 protein, CDR3 DNA. A D gene is named only where the DNA matches it firmly. Rows may omit the clone size; those that give it use once, few, many or a size class.

len: 14
v_gene: TRBV13
abundance: NA
j_gene: TRBJ1-1
d_gene: NA
CDR3aa: CASSSRTSSTEAFF
CDR3nt: TGTGCCAGCAGCTCCCGAACCTCGAGTACTGAAGCTTTCTTT

len: 16
v_gene: TRBV5-1
abundance: few
j_gene: TRBJ2-2
d_gene: TRBD2
CDR3aa: CASSLAGTSGTGELFF
CDR3nt: TGCGCCAGCAGCTTGGCCGGGACTAGCGGAACCGGGGAGCTGTTTTTT

len: 18
v_gene: TRBV5-4
abundance: NA
j_gene: TRBJ2-4
d_gene: TRBD2
CDR3aa: CASSGGLAGALAKNIQYF
CDR3nt: TGTGCCAGCAGCGGGGGACTAGCGGGGGCCCTAGCCAAAAACATTCAGTACTTC

len: 15
v_gene: TRBV28
abundance: NA
j_gene: TRBJ2-3
d_gene: TRBD2
CDR3aa: CASSLWRGRADTQYF
CDR3nt: TGTGCCAGCAGTTTATGGCGGGGGAGGGCGGATACGCAGTATTTT

len: 16
v_gene: TRBV5-1
abundance: few
j_gene: TRBJ2-1
d_gene: TRBD2
CDR3aa: CASSLVPGTSASEQFF
CDR3nt: TGCGCCAGCAGCTTGGTACCCGGGACTAGCGCGAGTGAGCAGTTCTTC

len: 15
v_gene: TRBV24-1
abundance: NA
j_gene: TRBJ2-7
d_gene: TRBD1
CDR3aa: CATSDPGTGSYEQYF
CDR3nt: TGTGCCACCAGTGACCCCGGGACAGGCTCCTACGAGCAGTACTTC

len: 14
v_gene: TRBV6-6
abundance: NA
j_gene: TRBJ1-6
d_gene: TRBD1
CDR3aa: CASSLGTGVTPLHF
CDR3nt: TGTGCCAGCAGCCTCGGGACAGGGGTGACACCCCTCCACTTT

len: 17
v_gene: TRBV11-1
abundance: few
j_gene: TRBJ2-1
d_gene: TRBD2
CDR3aa: CASSLARGGSSYNEQFF
CDR3nt: TGTGCCAGCAGCTTAGCACGGGGGGGGAGCTCCTACAATGAGCAGTTCTTC

len: 14
v_gene: TRBV11-2
abundance: NA
j_gene: TRBJ1-1
d_gene: NA
CDR3aa: CASSLRPAGTEAFF
CDR3nt: TGTGCCAGCAGCTTAAGGCCGGCAGGCACTGAAGCTTTCTTT

len: 16
v_gene: TRBV19
abundance: NA
j_gene: TRBJ2-1
d_gene: TRBD2
CDR3aa: CASSHRTSGPYNEQFF
CDR3nt: TGTGCCAGTAGCCACCGGACTAGCGGGCCCTACAATGAGCAGTTCTTC

len: 16
v_gene: TRBV7-6
abundance: few
j_gene: TRBJ2-5
d_gene: TRBD2
CDR3aa: CASSLVPAGVQETQYF
CDR3nt: TGTGCCAGCAGCTTAGTTCCGGCGGGGGTTCAAGAGACCCAGTACTTC

len: 15
v_gene: TRBV6-5
abundance: NA
j_gene: TRBJ2-2
d_gene: TRBD1
CDR3aa: CASSPGTGGYGELFF
CDR3nt: TGTGCCAGCAGTCCCGGGACAGGGGGCTACGGGGAGCTGTTTTTT

len: 15
v_gene: TRBV4-1
abundance: NA
j_gene: TRBJ2-5
d_gene: TRBD2
CDR3aa: CASSQGAGEEGTQYF
CDR3nt: TGCGCCAGCAGCCAAGGGGCGGGGGAGGAAGGGACCCAGTACTTC

len: 17
v_gene: TRBV5-6
abundance: few
j_gene: TRBJ1-1
d_gene: TRBD1
CDR3aa: CASSLDPSRGWSTEAFF
CDR3nt: TGTGCCAGCAGCTTGGACCCCTCCAGGGGGTGGAGCACTGAAGCTTTCTTT

len: 14
v_gene: TRBV7-3
abundance: NA
j_gene: TRBJ2-7
d_gene: NA
CDR3aa: CASSLGGGSYEQYF
CDR3nt: TGTGCCAGCAGCTTAGGAGGAGGCTCCTACGAGCAGTACTTC

len: 13
v_gene: TRBV6-5
abundance: once
j_gene: TRBJ2-2
d_gene: NA
CDR3aa: CASSIQVSGELFF
CDR3nt: TGTGCCAGCAGTATTCAGGTCTCCGGGGAGCTGTTTTTT

len: 15
v_gene: TRBV7-8
abundance: NA
j_gene: TRBJ2-2
d_gene: NA
CDR3aa: CASSLAGGLTGELFF
CDR3nt: TGTGCCAGCAGCTTAGCGGGGGGACTCACCGGGGAGCTGTTTTTT

len: 14
v_gene: TRBV14
abundance: once
j_gene: TRBJ2-1
d_gene: NA
CDR3aa: CASSQVSSYNEQFF
CDR3nt: TGTGCCAGCAGCCAAGTGAGCTCCTACAATGAGCAGTTCTTC

len: 13
v_gene: TRBV7-9
abundance: NA
j_gene: TRBJ2-1
d_gene: NA
CDR3aa: CATPEGVFNEQFF
CDR3nt: TGTGCCACCCCAGAGGGGGTTTTTAATGAGCAGTTCTTC

len: 15
v_gene: TRBV5-1
abundance: once
j_gene: TRBJ1-4
d_gene: TRBD1
CDR3aa: CASSPPTGANEKLFF
CDR3nt: TGCGCCAGCAGCCCCCCAACAGGGGCTAATGAAAAACTGTTTTTT

len: 15
v_gene: TRBV15
abundance: NA
j_gene: TRBJ1-5
d_gene: TRBD1
CDR3aa: CATSGQGGSVQPQHF
CDR3nt: TGTGCCACCAGCGGACAGGGGGGAAGTGTACAGCCCCAGCATTTT

len: 16
v_gene: TRBV9
abundance: NA
j_gene: TRBJ1-6
d_gene: NA
CDR3aa: CASSLTVNSYNSPLHF
CDR3nt: TGTGCCAGCAGCTTGACAGTTAACTCCTATAATTCACCCCTCCACTTT

len: 18
v_gene: TRBV4-2
abundance: NA
j_gene: TRBJ1-6
d_gene: TRBD1
CDR3aa: CASSQDRPGGNIRPPLHF
CDR3nt: TGTGCCAGCAGCCAAGACCGGCCAGGGGGAAACATCCGTCCACCCCTCCACTTT

len: 15
v_gene: TRBV7-9
abundance: NA
j_gene: TRBJ1-6
d_gene: TRBD1
CDR3aa: CASSSGDRGDSPLHF
CDR3nt: TGTGCCAGCAGCTCCGGGGACAGGGGTGATTCACCCCTCCACTTT

len: 14
v_gene: TRBV27
abundance: NA
j_gene: TRBJ1-6
d_gene: TRBD1
CDR3aa: CASSDRGVGSPLHF
CDR3nt: TGTGCCAGCAGTGACAGGGGAGTGGGTTCACCCCTCCACTTT

len: 14
v_gene: TRBV3-1/TRBV3-2
abundance: once
j_gene: TRBJ1-6
d_gene: NA
CDR3aa: CASSQGTENSPLHF
CDR3nt: TGTGCCAGCAGCCAAGGGACAGAGAATTCACCCCTCCACTTT

len: 18
v_gene: TRBV4-2
abundance: NA
j_gene: TRBJ2-5
d_gene: TRBD2
CDR3aa: CASSQDLLAGGGQETQYF
CDR3nt: TGTGCCAGCAGCCAAGATTTACTAGCGGGGGGAGGGCAAGAGACCCAGTACTTC

len: 13
v_gene: TRBV5-8
abundance: NA
j_gene: TRBJ2-7
d_gene: NA
CDR3aa: CASSLPGGHEQYF
CDR3nt: TGTGCCAGCAGCTTGCCAGGGGGGCACGAGCAGTACTTC

len: 14
v_gene: TRBV4-1
abundance: once
j_gene: TRBJ1-1
d_gene: NA
CDR3aa: CASSLDSFNTEAFF
CDR3nt: TGCGCCAGCAGCCTAGACTCCTTTAACACTGAAGCTTTCTTT

len: 14
v_gene: TRBV27
abundance: NA
j_gene: TRBJ2-3
d_gene: NA
CDR3aa: CASSPGLNLDTQYF
CDR3nt: TGTGCCAGCAGTCCCGGACTGAACTTAGATACGCAGTATTTT

len: 13
v_gene: TRBV25-1
abundance: NA
j_gene: TRBJ1-1
d_gene: NA
CDR3aa: CASSEEMNTEAFF
CDR3nt: TGTGCCAGCAGTGAGGAGATGAACACTGAAGCTTTCTTT